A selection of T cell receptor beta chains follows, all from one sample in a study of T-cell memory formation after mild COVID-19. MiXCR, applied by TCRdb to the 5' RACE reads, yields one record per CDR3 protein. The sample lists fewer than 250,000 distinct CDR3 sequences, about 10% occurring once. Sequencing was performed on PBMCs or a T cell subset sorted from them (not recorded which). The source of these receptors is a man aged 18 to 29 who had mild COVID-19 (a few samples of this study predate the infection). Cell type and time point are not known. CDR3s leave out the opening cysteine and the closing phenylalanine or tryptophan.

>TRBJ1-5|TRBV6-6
ASTATGTGYQPQH
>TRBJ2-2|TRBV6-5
ASSYSGGANTGELF
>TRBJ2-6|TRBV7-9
ASTNSAGANVLT
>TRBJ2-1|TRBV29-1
SVADEQF
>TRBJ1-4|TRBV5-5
ASCMEATNEKLF
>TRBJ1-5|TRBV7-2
ASSLLQQPQH
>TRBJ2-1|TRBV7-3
ASSRRPSSYNEQF
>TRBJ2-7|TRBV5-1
ASSLGAPQDEQY
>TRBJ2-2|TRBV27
ASSPRQGAGELF
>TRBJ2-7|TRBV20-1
SAAGTAGYEQY
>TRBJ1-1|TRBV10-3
AISASRANTEAF
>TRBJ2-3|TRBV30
AAGRSTDTQY
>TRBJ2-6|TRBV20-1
SARRSGANVLT
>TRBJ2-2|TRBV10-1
ASSGGPQNTGELF
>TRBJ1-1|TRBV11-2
ASSLALGGTEAF
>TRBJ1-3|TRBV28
ASSFRPSSGNTIY
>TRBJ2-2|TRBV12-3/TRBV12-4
ASSRLVGELF
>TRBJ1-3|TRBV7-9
ASSPGQIAGNTIY
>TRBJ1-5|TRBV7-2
ASSGEGGMNQPQH
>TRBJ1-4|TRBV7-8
ASSHRDSVTGEKLF
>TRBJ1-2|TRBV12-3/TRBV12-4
ASSSNRDGSGYT
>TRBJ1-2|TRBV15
ATSRGGLNYGYT
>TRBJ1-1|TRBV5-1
ASSWGTGTGMNTEAF
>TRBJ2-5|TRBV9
ASSPGGAVSLETQY
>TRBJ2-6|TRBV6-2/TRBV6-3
ASSYARAGANVLT
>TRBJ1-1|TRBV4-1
ASSQRTAKNTEAF
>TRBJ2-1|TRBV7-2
ASSLAVGYGEQF
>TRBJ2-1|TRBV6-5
ASSYRTGANEQF
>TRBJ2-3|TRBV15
ATSSGGERYTQY
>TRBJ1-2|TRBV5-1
ASSFGSNNYGYT
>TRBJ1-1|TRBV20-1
SARRQAPEAF
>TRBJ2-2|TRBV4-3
ASSPQRQNAGELF
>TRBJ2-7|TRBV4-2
ASSQTRTVYDSYEQY
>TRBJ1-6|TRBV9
ASSVRSSLSYNSPLH
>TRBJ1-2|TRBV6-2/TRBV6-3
ASSYGTHGYT
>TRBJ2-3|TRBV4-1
ASSRTGRVSTDTQY
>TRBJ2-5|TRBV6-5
ASSRDRPPGETQY
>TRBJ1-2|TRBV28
ASAGGGAPNYGYT
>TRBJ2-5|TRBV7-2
ASSSQRGGLETQY
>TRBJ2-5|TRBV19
ASSADRETQY
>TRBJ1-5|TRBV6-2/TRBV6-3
ASTPGDYSNQPQH
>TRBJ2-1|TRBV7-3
ASSLETSGGYNEQF
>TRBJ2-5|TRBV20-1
SAPDGYQETQY
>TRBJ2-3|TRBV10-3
AISGLAGVTDTQY
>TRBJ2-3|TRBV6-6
ASFWGGGSTDTQY
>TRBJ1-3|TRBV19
ASSARVLSGNTIY
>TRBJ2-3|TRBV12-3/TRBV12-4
ASSSMGLAGDTQY